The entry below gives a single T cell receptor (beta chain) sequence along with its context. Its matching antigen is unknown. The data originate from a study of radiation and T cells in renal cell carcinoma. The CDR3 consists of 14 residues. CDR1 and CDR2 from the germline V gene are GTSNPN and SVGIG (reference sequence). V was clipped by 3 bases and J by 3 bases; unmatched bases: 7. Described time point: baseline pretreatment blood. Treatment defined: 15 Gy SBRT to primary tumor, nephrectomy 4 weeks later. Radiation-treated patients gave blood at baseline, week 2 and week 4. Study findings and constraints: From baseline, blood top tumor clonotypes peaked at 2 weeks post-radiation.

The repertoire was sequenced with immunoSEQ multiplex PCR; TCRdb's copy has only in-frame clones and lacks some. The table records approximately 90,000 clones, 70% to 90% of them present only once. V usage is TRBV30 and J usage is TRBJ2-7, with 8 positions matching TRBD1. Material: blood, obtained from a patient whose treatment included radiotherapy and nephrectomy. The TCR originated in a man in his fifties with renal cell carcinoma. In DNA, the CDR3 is TGTGCCTGGAGCCCGACAGGGGTGGGCTACGAGCAGTACTTC. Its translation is CAWSPTGVGYEQYF.